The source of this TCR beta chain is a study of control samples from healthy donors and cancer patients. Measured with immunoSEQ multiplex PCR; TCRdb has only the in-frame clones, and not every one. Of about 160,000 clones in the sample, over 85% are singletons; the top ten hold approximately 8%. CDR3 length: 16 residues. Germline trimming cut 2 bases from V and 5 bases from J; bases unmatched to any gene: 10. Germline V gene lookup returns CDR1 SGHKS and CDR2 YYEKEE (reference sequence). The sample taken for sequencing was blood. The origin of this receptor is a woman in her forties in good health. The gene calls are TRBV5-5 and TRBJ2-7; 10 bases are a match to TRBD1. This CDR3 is CASSLEPGQGYNEQYF. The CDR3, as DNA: TGTGCCAGCAGCTTAGAACCGGGACAGGGGTATAACGAGCAGTACTTC.